This paragraph covers one T cell receptor (beta chain) sequence. Some clones are missing from TCRdb's copy, which holds only in-frame ones; the method was immunoSEQ multiplex PCR. The sample has 200,000 to 300,000 clones, roughly 87% seen once. This record belongs to a study of blood T cell repertoires in COVID-19. The ends were cut back, 3 bases at V and 1 base at J, with 14 bases in the middle. This CDR3 spans 16 amino acids. The germline V gene encodes CDR1 SGDLS and CDR2 YYNGEE. The genes are TRBV9 and TRBJ2-1; D is perhaps TRBD2 (5 bases). Sequenced material: peripheral blood. The TCR was taken from a man aged 55-75 years who had recovered from COVID-19. The CDR3 DNA reads as TGTGCCAGCAGCGAAAGGACTGGACCTTCCTACAATGAGCAGTTCTTC. It translates to CASSERTGPSYNEQFF.